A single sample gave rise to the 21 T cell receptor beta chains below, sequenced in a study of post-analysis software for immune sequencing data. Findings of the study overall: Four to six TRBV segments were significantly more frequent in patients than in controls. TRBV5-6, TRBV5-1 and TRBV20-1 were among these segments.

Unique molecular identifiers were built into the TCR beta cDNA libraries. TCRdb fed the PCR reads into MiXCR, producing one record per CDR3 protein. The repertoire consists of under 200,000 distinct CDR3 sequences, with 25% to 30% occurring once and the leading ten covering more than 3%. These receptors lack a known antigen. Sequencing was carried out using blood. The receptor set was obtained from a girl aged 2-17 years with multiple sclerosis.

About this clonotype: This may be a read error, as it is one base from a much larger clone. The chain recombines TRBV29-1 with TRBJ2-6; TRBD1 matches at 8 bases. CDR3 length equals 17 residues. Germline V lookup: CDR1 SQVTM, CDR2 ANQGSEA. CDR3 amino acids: CSVAGTGKISGASVLTF. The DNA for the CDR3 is TGCAGCGTTGCAGGGACAGGAAAAATCTCTGGGGCCAGCGTCCTGACTTTC.

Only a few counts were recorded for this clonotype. The CDR3 loop reads CASSLNGENTEAFF. In DNA form, the CDR3 reads TGCGCCAGCAGCCTGAACGGGGAGAACACTGAAGCTTTCTTT. V gene TRBV5-1 combines with J gene TRBJ1-1; D is uncertain. The germline V gene encodes CDR1 SGHRS and CDR2 YFSETQ. V lost 4 bases to trimming and J lost 1 base, with 11 bases between them. The CDR3 sequence is 14 residues long.

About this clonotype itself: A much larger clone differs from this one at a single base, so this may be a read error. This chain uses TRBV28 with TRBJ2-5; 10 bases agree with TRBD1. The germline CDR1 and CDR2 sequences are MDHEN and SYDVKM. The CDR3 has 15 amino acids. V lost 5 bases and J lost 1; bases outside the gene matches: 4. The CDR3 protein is CASSGGQGGQETQYF. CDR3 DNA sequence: TGTGCCAGCAGTGGCGGACAGGGGGGCCAAGAGACCCAGTACTTC.

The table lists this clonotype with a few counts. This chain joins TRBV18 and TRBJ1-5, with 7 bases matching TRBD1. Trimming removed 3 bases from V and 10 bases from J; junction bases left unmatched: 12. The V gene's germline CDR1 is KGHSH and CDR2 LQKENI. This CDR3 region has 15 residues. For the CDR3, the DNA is TGTGCCAGCTCACCGACGACAGGGATAGGGGCCCCCCAGCATTTT. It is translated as CASSPTTGIGAPQHF.

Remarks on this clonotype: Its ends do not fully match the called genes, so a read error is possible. Here the CDR3 reads CAGSTPDRWYF. The DNA for the CDR3 is TGTGCCGGCAGTACCCCGGACAGGTGGTACTTC. The chain recombines TRBV6-5 with TRBJ2-5; 7 bases are a match to TRBD1. CDR3 length equals 11 residues. Germline V lookup: CDR1 MNHEY, CDR2 SVGAGI.

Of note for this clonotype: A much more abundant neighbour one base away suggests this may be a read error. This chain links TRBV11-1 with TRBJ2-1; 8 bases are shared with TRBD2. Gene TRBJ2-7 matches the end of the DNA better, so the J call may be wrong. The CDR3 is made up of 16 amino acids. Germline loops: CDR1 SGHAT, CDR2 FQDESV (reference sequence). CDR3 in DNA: TGTGCCAGCAGCACAACGACTAGCGACTCCTACAATGAGCAGTACTTC. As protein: CASSTTTSDSYNEQYF.

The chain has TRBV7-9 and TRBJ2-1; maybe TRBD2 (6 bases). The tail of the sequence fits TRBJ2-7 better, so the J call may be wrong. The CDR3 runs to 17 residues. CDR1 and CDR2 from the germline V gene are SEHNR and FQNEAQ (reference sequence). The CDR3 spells CASSPRGGGTSYNEQYF. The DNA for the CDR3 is TGTGCCAGCAGCCCCCGGGGCGGCGGGACCTCCTACAATGAGCAGTACTTC.

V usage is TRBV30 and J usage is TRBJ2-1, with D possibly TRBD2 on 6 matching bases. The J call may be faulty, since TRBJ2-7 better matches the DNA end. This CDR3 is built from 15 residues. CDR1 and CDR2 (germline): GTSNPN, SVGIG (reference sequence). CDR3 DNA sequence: TGTGCCTGGATCCGTGGCGGGGTGAACTACAATGAGCAGTACTTC. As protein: CAWIRGGVNYNEQYF.

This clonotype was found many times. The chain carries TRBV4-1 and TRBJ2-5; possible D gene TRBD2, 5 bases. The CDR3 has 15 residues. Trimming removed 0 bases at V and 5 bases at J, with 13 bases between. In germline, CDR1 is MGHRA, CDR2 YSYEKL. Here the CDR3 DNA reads TGCGCCAGCAGCCAAGATCCGGGGTGGATGGAGACCCAGTACTTC. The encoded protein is CASSQDPGWMETQYF.

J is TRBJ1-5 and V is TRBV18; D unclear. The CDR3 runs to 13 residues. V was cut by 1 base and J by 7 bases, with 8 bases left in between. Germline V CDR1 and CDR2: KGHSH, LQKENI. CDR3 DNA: TGTGCCAGCTCACCACTGGCGGACCAGCCCCAGCATTTT. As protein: CASSPLADQPQHF.

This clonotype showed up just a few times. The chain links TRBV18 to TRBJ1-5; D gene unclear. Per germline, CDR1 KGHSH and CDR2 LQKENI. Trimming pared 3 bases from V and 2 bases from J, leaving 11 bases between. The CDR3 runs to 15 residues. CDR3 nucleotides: TGTGCCAGCTCACCTGTCGGCGGGGGCAATCAGCCCCAGCATTTT. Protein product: CASSPVGGGNQPQHF.

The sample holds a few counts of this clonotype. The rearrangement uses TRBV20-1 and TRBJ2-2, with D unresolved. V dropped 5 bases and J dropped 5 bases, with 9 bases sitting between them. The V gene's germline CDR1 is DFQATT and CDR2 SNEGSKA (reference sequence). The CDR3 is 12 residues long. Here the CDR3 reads CSARRQTGELFF. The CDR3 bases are TGCAGTGCTCGCCGTCAAACCGGGGAGCTGTTTTTT.

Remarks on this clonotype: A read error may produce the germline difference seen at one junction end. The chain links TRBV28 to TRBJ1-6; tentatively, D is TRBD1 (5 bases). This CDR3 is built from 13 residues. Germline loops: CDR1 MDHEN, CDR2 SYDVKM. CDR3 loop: CASNLFRGSPPHF. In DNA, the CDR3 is TGTGCCAGCAACCTCTTCCGGGGGTCACCCCCCCACTTT.

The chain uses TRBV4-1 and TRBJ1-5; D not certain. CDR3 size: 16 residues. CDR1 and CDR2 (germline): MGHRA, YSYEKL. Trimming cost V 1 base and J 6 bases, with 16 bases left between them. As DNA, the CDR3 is TGCGCCAGCAGCCAAGCGGCACTTTCGGTAGGTCAGCCCCAGCATTTT. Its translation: CASSQAALSVGQPQHF.

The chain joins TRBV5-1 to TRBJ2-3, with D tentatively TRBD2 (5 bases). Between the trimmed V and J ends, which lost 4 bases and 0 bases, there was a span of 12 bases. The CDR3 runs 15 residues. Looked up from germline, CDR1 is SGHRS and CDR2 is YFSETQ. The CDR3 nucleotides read TGCGCCAGCAGCGGGCCCGGGAAAAGCACAGATACGCAGTATTTT. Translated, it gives CASSGPGKSTDTQYF.

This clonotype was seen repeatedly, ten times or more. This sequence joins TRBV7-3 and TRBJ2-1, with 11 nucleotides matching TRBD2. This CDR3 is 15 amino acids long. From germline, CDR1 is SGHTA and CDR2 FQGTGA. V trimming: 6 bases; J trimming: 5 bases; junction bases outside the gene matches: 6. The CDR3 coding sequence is TGTGCCAGCAGTAGAACTAGCGGGGGAAACAATGAGCAGTTCTTC. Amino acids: CASSRTSGGNNEQFF.

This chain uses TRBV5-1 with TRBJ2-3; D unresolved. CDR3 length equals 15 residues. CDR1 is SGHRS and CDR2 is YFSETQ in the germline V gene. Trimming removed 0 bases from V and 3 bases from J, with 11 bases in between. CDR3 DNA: TGCGCCAGCAGCTTGGAAGGGTTAGGGACAGATACGCAGTATTTT. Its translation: CASSLEGLGTDTQYF. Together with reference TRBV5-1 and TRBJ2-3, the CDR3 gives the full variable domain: KAGVTQTPRYLIKTRGQQVTLSCSPISGHRSVSWYQQTPGQGLQFLFEYFSETQRNKGNFPGRFSGRQFSNSRSEMNVSTLELGDSALYLCASSLEGLGTDTQYFGPGTRLTVL.

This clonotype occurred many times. For the CDR3, the DNA is TGCGCCAGCAGCTTGGATTACAGGGCGAACTATGGCTACACCTTC. Protein product: CASSLDYRANYGYTF. The chain uses TRBV5-1 and TRBJ1-2, with a weak D call TRBD1 (6 bases). The CDR3 is 15 amino acids. Germline CDR1 SGHRS, CDR2 YFSETQ. V was cut by 0 bases and J by 2 bases, with 11 bases left in between.

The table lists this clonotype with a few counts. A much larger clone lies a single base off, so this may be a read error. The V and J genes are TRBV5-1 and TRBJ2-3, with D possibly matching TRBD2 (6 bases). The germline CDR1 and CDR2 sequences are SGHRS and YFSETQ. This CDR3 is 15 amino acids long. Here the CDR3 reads CASSFSGHGTDAQYF. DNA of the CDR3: TGCGCCAGCAGCTTCAGCGGGCACGGCACAGATGCGCAGTATTTT.

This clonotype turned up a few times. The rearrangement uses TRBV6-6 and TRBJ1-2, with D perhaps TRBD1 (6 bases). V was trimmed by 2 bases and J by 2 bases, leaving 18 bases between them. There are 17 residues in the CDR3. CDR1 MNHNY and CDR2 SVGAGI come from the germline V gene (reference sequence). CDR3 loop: CASSYGRQAGANYGYTF. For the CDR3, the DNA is TGTGCCAGCAGTTACGGAAGACAGGCCGGGGCGAACTATGGCTACACCTTC.

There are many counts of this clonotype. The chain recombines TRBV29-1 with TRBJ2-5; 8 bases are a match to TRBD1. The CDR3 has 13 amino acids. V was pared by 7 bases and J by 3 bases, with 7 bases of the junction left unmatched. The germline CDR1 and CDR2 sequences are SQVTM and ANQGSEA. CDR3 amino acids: CSAKGQGKETQYF. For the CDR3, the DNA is TGCAGCGCCAAAGGACAGGGCAAAGAGACCCAGTACTTC.